This passage covers 20 T cell receptor beta chains from one sample sequenced in a study of blood T cell repertoires in COVID-19 (dated by TCRdb to the early 2020s). The library was made by the immunoSEQ multiplex PCR assay. The source is immuneACCESS, and TCRdb retained only in-frame sequences with V and J called. Part of the clones is not carried over; for the studies checked, unresolved V genes explain less than half of this, and the remainder is unexplained. This sample has 250,000 to 350,000 clones in its table, and 85% to 90% of those were observed once. Less than 2.5% of the sample goes to the ten largest clones. The sample comprised PBMCs or T cells enriched from blood (not recorded which). The receptors come from a woman between 18 and 29 years old who had recovered from COVID-19.

J is TRBJ2-5 and V is TRBV24-1; D is perhaps TRBD1 (6 bases). The CDR3 extends over 14 amino acids. Germline V gives CDR1 KGHDR, CDR2 SFDVKD. Trimming cost V 3 bases and J 5 bases, with 12 bases left between them. The CDR3 region has the DNA TGTGCCACCAGTGATCAACAGGGTTGGGAGACCCAGTACTTC. Translating gives CATSDQQGWETQYF.

This chain's CDR3 is CASSLISGGYSYEQYF. The CDR3 DNA is TGTGCCAGCAGCTTAATTTCCGGGGGGTACTCCTACGAGCAGTACTTC. The gene calls are TRBV7-8 and TRBJ2-7; TRBD2 agrees at 7 bases. The trim removed 2 bases at V and 0 bases at J, leaving 7 bases unmatched. The germline gives CDR1 SGHVS, CDR2 FQNEAQ. The CDR3 is 16 residues long.

The CDR3 is CASRESRNYGYTF. CDR3 bases: TGTGCCAGTAGGGAGTCCCGTAACTATGGCTACACCTTC. The gene calls are TRBV19 and TRBJ1-2; unclear D gene. CDR1 is LNHDA, CDR2 SQIVND, per germline (reference sequence). The length of the CDR3 is 13 residues. V lost 6 bases, J lost 1 base, and 9 bases lay in between.

DNA for the CDR3: TGTGCCAGCACACCGGGTCTCTACGAGCAGTACTTC. Its translation is CASTPGLYEQYF. The rearrangement uses TRBV6-5 and TRBJ2-7; D is undetermined. V lost 7 bases and J 3 bases, leaving 10 bases between the germline ends. There are 12 residues in the CDR3. Germline CDR1 MNHEY, CDR2 SVGAGI.

This chain links TRBV27 with TRBJ2-2; 7 bases are shared with TRBD1. V trimming: 3 bases; J trimming: 1 base; junction bases outside the gene matches: 5. The CDR3 extends over 16 amino acids. Germline values: CDR1 MNHEY, CDR2 SMNVEV (reference sequence). In DNA form, the CDR3 reads TGTGCCAGCAGTTTTGACTGGACAGGGAACACCGGGGAGCTGTTTTTT. This gives the protein CASSFDWTGNTGELFF.

The chain carries TRBV6-5 and TRBJ1-1; D possibly corresponds to TRBD1 (5 bases). The V gene lost 6 bases and the J gene lost 5 bases, with 13 bases spanning the gap. This CDR3 contains 13 residues. The germline CDR1 and CDR2 sequences are MNHEY and SVGAGI. CDR3 region: CASSRTGGTEAFF. The CDR3, as DNA: TGTGCCAGCAGCAGAACGGGGGGGACTGAAGCTTTCTTT.

V gene TRBV7-8 combines with J gene TRBJ2-3, with 9 bases lining up with TRBD2. The CDR3 contains 16 residues. V lost 2 bases, J lost 6 bases, and 9 bases stayed unmatched. The V gene's germline CDR1 is SGHVS and CDR2 FQNEAQ. Here the CDR3 DNA reads TGTGCCAGCAGCTTACGAACTAGCGGGTCGCGGGATACGCAGTATTTT. Its protein is CASSLRTSGSRDTQYF.

The chain carries TRBV20-1 and TRBJ1-2; D is unresolved. V lost 3 bases and J 8 bases, leaving 10 bases between the germline ends. The CDR3 contains 11 residues. Germline lookup yields CDR1 DFQATT and CDR2 SNEGSKA (reference sequence). The CDR3 sequence is CSARPSQGYTF. CDR3 sequence (DNA): TGCAGTGCTAGGCCATCTCAGGGCTACACCTTC.

This clone came up once. The J gene is TRBJ2-7, the V gene TRBV19, with TRBD1 identical over 10 bases. Germline loops: CDR1 LNHDA, CDR2 SQIVND (reference sequence). J gave up 4 bases and V 4 bases, and 7 bases lay outside the gene matches. There are 15 residues in the CDR3. CDR3 DNA: TGTGCCAGTAGTACGCCGGGACAGGGGACATACGAGCAGTACTTC. Translated, it gives CASSTPGQGTYEQYF.

Turning to this clone: Other DNA sequences in this specimen translate into the identical CDR3. The gene calls are TRBV5-1 and TRBJ2-3; D perhaps matches TRBD1 (6 bases). Trimming pared 0 bases from V and 1 base from J, leaving 6 bases between. The germline CDR1 and CDR2 sequences are SGHRS and YFSETQ. There are 14 residues in the CDR3. CDR3 sequence reads: CASSLEGGTDTQYF. DNA of the CDR3: TGCGCCAGCAGCTTGGAGGGGGGCACAGATACGCAGTATTTT.

About this clone: Other DNA sequences in this specimen translate into the identical CDR3. V gene TRBV5-1 combines with J gene TRBJ1-2; D gene unclear. Germline V gene lookup returns CDR1 SGHRS and CDR2 YFSETQ. This CDR3 spans 12 amino acids. Trimming pared 0 bases from V and 8 bases from J, leaving 8 bases between. In DNA form, the CDR3 reads TGCGCCAGCAGCTTGGAGCGGGAGGGCTACACCTTC. Residues: CASSLEREGYTF.

The chain combines TRBV6-5 with TRBJ1-5; 7 bases map to TRBD1. V trimming: 7 bases; J trimming: 3 bases; junction bases outside the gene matches: 3. The CDR3 has 13 amino acids. Per the germline V gene, CDR1 is MNHEY and CDR2 is SVGAGI. In DNA form, the CDR3 reads TGTGCCAGCAAGGGACAGAACAATCAGCCCCAGCATTTT. Translation: CASKGQNNQPQHF.

The V call is TRBV2, the J call TRBJ1-6, with 8 positions matching TRBD1. This CDR3 region has 15 residues. Trimming removed 10 bases from V and 7 bases from J; junction bases left unmatched: 12. Germline values: CDR1 SNHLY, CDR2 FYNNEI. The CDR3 DNA reads TGTGCCACAGCAGGCTCGTCAGGGGGCAATTCACCCCTCCACTTT. This gives the protein CATAGSSGGNSPLHF.

V is TRBV5-1 and J is TRBJ1-1; the D gene is possibly TRBD1 (5 bases). CDR3 length: 16 amino acids. Between the trimmed V and J ends, which lost 4 bases and 5 bases, there was a span of 21 bases. Germline V gene data show CDR1 as SGHRS and CDR2 as YFSETQ. This CDR3 reads CASSHQWGVVRTEAFF. CDR3 nucleotide sequence: TGCGCCAGCAGCCACCAGTGGGGGGTTGTGAGGACTGAAGCTTTCTTT.

The CDR3 nucleotides are TGTGCCAGCAGTTACTCTAGTGAGCAGTTCTTC. Translation: CASSYSSEQFF. This chain connects TRBV6-6 to TRBJ2-1; no clear D gene. Per germline, CDR1 MNHNY and CDR2 SVGAGI (reference sequence). Deletions cut 0 bases from V and 9 bases from J, with 3 bases between. The CDR3 length is 11 residues.

The gene calls are TRBV5-1 and TRBJ1-6, with a tentative D call TRBD1 (5 bases). V lost 3 bases, J lost 7 bases, and 11 bases lay in between. Germline assignment: CDR1 SGHRS and CDR2 YFSETQ. The CDR3 consists of 14 residues. This CDR3 is CASSYGGGNSPLHF. The CDR3, as DNA: TGCGCCAGCAGCTATGGGGGGGGGAATTCACCCCTCCACTTT.

The rearrangement joins TRBV5-1 to TRBJ1-1, with 10 bases that match TRBD1. Germline trimming cut 0 bases from V and 7 bases from J; bases unmatched to any gene: 6. Germline V lookup: CDR1 SGHRS, CDR2 YFSETQ. CDR3 length equals 15 residues. CDR3 DNA: TGCGCCAGCAGCTTGGGACAGGGGGCCTATCATGAAGCTTTCTTT. It codes for CASSLGQGAYHEAFF.

This CDR3 is CSVTVDGYTF. CDR3 nucleotide sequence: TGCAGCGTCACAGTAGACGGCTACACCTTC. The V gene is TRBV29-1, the J gene TRBJ1-2; no clear D. Germline CDR1 SQVTM, CDR2 ANQGSEA. This CDR3 contains 10 residues. Trimming took 6 bases from V and 8 from J, leaving 10 bases between them.

The V gene is TRBV5-1, the J gene TRBJ2-7, with D tentatively TRBD2 (7 bases). CDR1 is SGHRS and CDR2 is YFSETQ in the germline V gene. This CDR3 has 12 amino acids. Between the trimmed V and J ends, which lost 3 bases and 6 bases, there was a span of 10 bases. In DNA, the CDR3 is TGCGCCAGCAGCTCGGGGGGCCGCGAGCAGTACTTC. It encodes CASSSGGREQYF.

The chain is built from TRBV19 and TRBJ1-2; 7 bases fit TRBD1. Germline CDR1 LNHDA, CDR2 SQIVND (reference sequence). J gave up 1 base and V 10 bases, and 12 bases lay outside the gene matches. The CDR3 sequence is 15 residues long. Here the CDR3 reads CATRDSRRDNYGYTF. The CDR3 DNA reads TGTGCCACCCGGGACAGCAGAAGGGATAACTATGGCTACACCTTC.